The 17 T cell receptor beta chains below were found in one sample sequenced in a study of blood T cell repertoires in COVID-19 (dated by TCRdb to 2018 to 2021). The library was obtained by the immunoSEQ multiplex PCR assay. TCRdb provides this immuneACCESS table in a form limited to in-frame rearrangements. Some clones are lacking; in checked studies, under half of them reflect an unresolved V gene, and why the rest are absent is not known. This sample gives about 280,000 clones in total; roughly 88% of them show up just once. Approximately 1% of the sample comes from the top ten. Sequenced sample: PBMCs or T cells enriched from blood (not recorded which). The receptors were gathered from a woman in her twenties or thirties who had recovered from COVID-19.

In DNA, the CDR3 is TGCGCCAGCAGCTTGACAGGGCTGGCCTCCTACAATGAGCAGTTCTTC. Its protein is CASSLTGLASYNEQFF. This chain uses TRBV5-1 with TRBJ2-1; D perhaps matches TRBD1 (6 bases). Trimming took off 1 base at V and 0 bases at J, with 11 bases between the two ends. The CDR3 totals 16 residues. Per germline, CDR1 SGHRS and CDR2 YFSETQ.

The chain combines TRBV6-5 with TRBJ2-7; D remains unclear. Germline-derived CDR1 and CDR2 are MNHEY and SVGAGI. Between the trimmed V and J ends, which lost 2 bases and 6 bases, there was a span of 11 bases. The CDR3 contains 13 residues. The CDR3 coding sequence is TGTGCCAGCAGTTACGCAGGTCACGGCGAGCAGTACTTC. Its translation is CASSYAGHGEQYF.

The chain links TRBV29-1 to TRBJ1-4; no clear D. This CDR3 is built from 11 residues. The ends were cut back, 6 bases at V and 8 bases at J, with 10 bases in the middle. Per germline, CDR1 SQVTM and CDR2 ANQGSEA. This chain's CDR3 is CSVEILEKLFF. DNA of the CDR3: TGCAGCGTCGAAATATTAGAAAAACTGTTTTTT.

This clone was seen just once. The genes are TRBV6-2 or TRBV6-3 and TRBJ1-4; the D gene is possibly TRBD1 (5 bases). V was pared by 2 bases and J by 4 bases, with 11 bases between. Per the germline V gene, CDR1 is MNHEY and CDR2 is SVGEGT. The CDR3 consists of 15 residues. The CDR3 bases are TGTGCCAGCAGTTACCAAGGGGCCAGTAATGAAAAACTGTTTTTT. Its translation: CASSYQGASNEKLFF.

The chain carries TRBV7-3 and TRBJ2-3, with TRBD2 identical over 9 bases. CDR3 length: 18 amino acids. CDR1 SGHTA and CDR2 FQGTGA come from the germline V gene. V lost 3 bases and J lost 1; bases outside the gene matches: 11. The CDR3 coding sequence is TGTGCCAGCAGCTTTAAGCGGGAGGAGGGACTGGGCACAGATACGCAGTATTTT. Protein: CASSFKREEGLGTDTQYF.

The gene calls are TRBV9 and TRBJ1-3, with D possibly matching TRBD1 (5 bases). V gave up 0 bases and J gave up 2 bases, with 18 bases separating them. This CDR3 has 18 amino acids. The germline V gene encodes CDR1 SGDLS and CDR2 YYNGEE. CDR3 in DNA: TGTGCCAGCAGCGTAGCGCCCCCGGACGGGGGAGCTGGAAACACCATATATTTT. Translation: CASSVAPPDGGAGNTIYF.

The chain joins TRBV15 to TRBJ1-6, with D perhaps TRBD1 (5 bases). The CDR3 runs to 17 residues. The V and J ends lost 1 base and 4 bases respectively, with 14 bases between them. The germline gives CDR1 LNHNV, CDR2 YYDKDF (reference sequence). CDR3 loop: CATSRGANTGYNSPLHF. CDR3 bases: TGTGCCACCAGCAGAGGAGCAAATACAGGATATAATTCACCCCTCCACTTT.

The chain recombines TRBV9 with TRBJ2-5; D call uncertain. The germline V gene encodes CDR1 SGDLS and CDR2 YYNGEE. This CDR3 is 13 amino acids long. V was pared by 1 base and J by 6 bases, with 10 bases between. The CDR3 coding sequence is TGTGCCAGCAGCGTATCTGCGGCGAAGACCCAGTACTTC. This codes for CASSVSAAKTQYF.

V gene TRBV5-4 combines with J gene TRBJ2-3; D is ambiguous. This CDR3 spans 16 amino acids. Germline V gives CDR1 SGHNT, CDR2 YYREEE (reference sequence). V gave up 0 bases and J gave up 0 bases, with 11 bases separating them. The CDR3 sequence: CASSLAPVISTDTQYF. For the CDR3, the DNA is TGTGCCAGCAGCTTGGCTCCAGTGATAAGCACAGATACGCAGTATTTT.

This chain links TRBV18 with TRBJ1-2, with TRBD1 matching over 9 bases. The ends lost 0 bases at V and 2 bases at J; junction bases unmatched: 4. Germline loops: CDR1 KGHSH, CDR2 LQKENI. CDR3 length: 16 amino acids. The CDR3 coding sequence is TGTGCCAGCTCACCACCCCCCACAGGGGGCAACTATGGCTACACCTTC. This codes for CASSPPPTGGNYGYTF.

The chain employs TRBV7-6 and TRBJ2-5; perhaps TRBD2 as D (5 bases). The germline gives CDR1 SGHVS, CDR2 FNYEAQ. The CDR3 covers 16 residues. The V and J ends lost 1 base and 3 bases respectively, with 15 bases between them. CDR3 amino acids: CASSLVPGSMKETQYF. In nucleotides, the CDR3 is TGTGCCAGCAGCTTAGTGCCGGGATCAATGAAAGAGACCCAGTACTTC.

The chain joins TRBV9 to TRBJ1-3, with a tentative D call TRBD1 (6 bases). The V and J ends lost 3 bases and 3 bases respectively, with 19 bases between them. This CDR3 is built from 17 residues. Germline loops: CDR1 SGDLS, CDR2 YYNGEE. For the CDR3, the DNA is TGTGCCAGCAGCGCCGTGGGAACGGGGGGGCTTGGAAACACCATATATTTT. Its translation: CASSAVGTGGLGNTIYF. Complete variable domain (other parts from reference TRBV9 and TRBJ1-3): DSGVTQTPKHLITATGQRVTLRCSPRSGDLSVYWYQQSLDQGLQFLIQYYNGEERAKGNILERFSAQQFPDLHSELNLSSLELGDSALYFCASSAVGTGGLGNTIYFGEGSWLTVV.

V is TRBV18 and J is TRBJ2-7; D possibly corresponds to TRBD1 (5 bases). The CDR3 totals 16 residues. CDR1 and CDR2 (germline): KGHSH, LQKENI. Deletions cut 1 base from V and 0 bases from J, with 13 bases between. The CDR3 nucleotides are TGTGCCAGCTCACCACTACGGACACCTAACTCCTACGAGCAGTACTTC. This gives the protein CASSPLRTPNSYEQYF.

The rearrangement joins TRBV5-6 to TRBJ2-1; 8 bases agree with TRBD2. CDR3 size: 16 residues. Germline CDR1 and CDR2: SGHDT and YYEEEE. V shed 2 bases, J shed 0 bases, and the junction held 4 bases outside the gene matches. The CDR3 protein is CASSLLAGSSYNEQFF. CDR3 DNA: TGTGCCAGCAGCTTATTAGCGGGAAGCTCCTACAATGAGCAGTTCTTC.

CDR3 nucleotides: TGCGCCAGCAGCTTGCCCTCGGAGGGCTACACCTTC. This gives the protein CASSLPSEGYTF. The rearrangement uses TRBV5-1 and TRBJ1-2; no reliable D call. CDR3 length equals 12 residues. Germline V lookup: CDR1 SGHRS, CDR2 YFSETQ. Trimming took off 1 base at V and 8 bases at J, with 9 bases between the two ends. Using reference TRBV5-1 and TRBJ1-2 for the parts outside the CDR3, the full variable domain is KAGVTQTPRYLIKTRGQQVTLSCSPISGHRSVSWYQQTPGQGLQFLFEYFSETQRNKGNFPGRFSGRQFSNSRSEMNVSTLELGDSALYLCASSLPSEGYTFGSGTRLTVV.

This clone occurred a few times. V gene TRBV7-2 combines with J gene TRBJ2-7; 7 bases align to TRBD1. V gave up 2 bases and J gave up 3 bases; unmatched junction bases: 7. Germline CDR1 is SGHTA and CDR2 is FQGNSA. This CDR3 region has 15 residues. CDR3 sequence: CASSLIFGTDYEQYF. CDR3 coding DNA: TGTGCCAGCAGCTTAATCTTTGGGACAGACTACGAGCAGTACTTC.

The chain employs TRBV7-3 and TRBJ2-3, with D unresolved. Germline V CDR1 and CDR2: SGHTA, FQGTGA. The CDR3 has 14 amino acids. Trimming took 5 bases from V and 2 from J, leaving 11 bases between them. The CDR3 nucleotides read TGTGCCAGCAGCCTCTTGGGCGACACAGATACGCAGTATTTT. Translation gives CASSLLGDTDTQYF.